The text below deals with one T cell receptor (beta chain). CDR1 is SNHLY and CDR2 is FYNNEI in the germline V gene. V was shortened by 6 bases and J by 2 bases, with 24 bases between the two germline ends. This CDR3 has 18 amino acids. This specimen comes from a study of T cell changes during pregnancy in multiple sclerosis. Libraries were prepared by immunoSEQ multiplex PCR; TCRdb keeps only in-frame clonotypes and omits some of them. The table records some 80,000 clones, 80% to 90% of them present only once. The sequence derives from a female donor in good health, enrolled as a control in a pregnancy study. The genes are TRBV2 and TRBJ2-3; maybe TRBD1 (6 bases). The sample in question was peripheral blood, obtained in the first trimester of pregnancy. Here the CDR3 reads CASSGTITGISATDTQYF. The CDR3 DNA sequence: TGTGCCAGCAGCGGAACTATTACAGGGATCTCCGCCACAGATACGCAGTATTTT.